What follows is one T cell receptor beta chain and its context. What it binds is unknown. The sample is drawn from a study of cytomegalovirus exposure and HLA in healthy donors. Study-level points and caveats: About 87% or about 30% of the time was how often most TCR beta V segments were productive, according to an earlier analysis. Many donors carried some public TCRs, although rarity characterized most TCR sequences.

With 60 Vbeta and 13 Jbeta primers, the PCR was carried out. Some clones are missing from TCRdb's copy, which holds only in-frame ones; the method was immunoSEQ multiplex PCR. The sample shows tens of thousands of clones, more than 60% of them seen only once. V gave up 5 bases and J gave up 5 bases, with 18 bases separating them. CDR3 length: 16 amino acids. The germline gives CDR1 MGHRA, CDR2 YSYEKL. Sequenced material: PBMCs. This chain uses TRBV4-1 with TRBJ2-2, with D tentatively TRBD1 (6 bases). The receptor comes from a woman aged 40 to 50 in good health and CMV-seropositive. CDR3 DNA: TGCGCCAGCAGCTCAGGGGCGGCTCTGGGGACCGGGGAGCTGTTTTTT. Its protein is CASSSGAALGTGELFF.